This T cell receptor beta chain derives from a study of blood T cell repertoires in COVID-19. Study as a whole: Samples representing acute and convalescent COVID-19 were sourced from the United States, Italy and Spain. PBMCs, B-cell-depleted T cells, or T cells provided the cDNA or gDNA that made up the material.

Original methodology: It was from reference gene primer amplification that nucleated cell counts were estimated. Data came from immunoSEQ multiplex PCR; TCRdb stores just in-frame clones and leaves some out. V, J and clone size reflect that table, while D and trimming were determined from the DNA. The sample yields approximately 120,000 clones, more than 80% seen once. The TCR originated in a human donor in a cohort sampled during active COVID-19. The sample consisted of peripheral blood.

In nucleotides, the CDR3 is TGTGCCAGCTCACCAGAGCAGGGTGGAGGCTACACCTTC. This translates into CASSPEQGGGYTF. The chain combines TRBV18 with TRBJ1-2; TRBD1 might be the D (5 bases). CDR3 length equals 13 residues. V was pared by 2 bases and J by 8 bases, with 12 bases between. Germline values: CDR1 KGHSH, CDR2 LQKENI.